The source of this TCR beta chain is a study of blood T cell repertoires in COVID-19. Study at large: The analysed material was cDNA or gDNA that came from T cells, B-cell-depleted T cells, or PBMCs.

The data were produced by immunoSEQ multiplex PCR, yet TCRdb's version contains in-frame clones alone and is incomplete. The sample records approximately 61,000 clones, more than 60% being singletons. Trimming at V came to 4 bases and at J to 8 bases, leaving 11 bases not matched to a gene. Germline-derived CDR1 and CDR2 are GTSNPN and SVGIG (reference sequence). The CDR3 is 16 residues long. The rearrangement joins TRBV30 to TRBJ1-4, with TRBD1 matching over 12 bases. This clonotype was sampled from a woman between 65 and 79 years old with acute or convalescent COVID-19. Sequenced input: peripheral blood. CDR3 sequence: CAWTGTGGPGVEKLFF. CDR3 sequence (DNA): TGTGCCTGGACGGGGACAGGGGGCCCCGGGGTAGAAAAACTGTTTTTT.